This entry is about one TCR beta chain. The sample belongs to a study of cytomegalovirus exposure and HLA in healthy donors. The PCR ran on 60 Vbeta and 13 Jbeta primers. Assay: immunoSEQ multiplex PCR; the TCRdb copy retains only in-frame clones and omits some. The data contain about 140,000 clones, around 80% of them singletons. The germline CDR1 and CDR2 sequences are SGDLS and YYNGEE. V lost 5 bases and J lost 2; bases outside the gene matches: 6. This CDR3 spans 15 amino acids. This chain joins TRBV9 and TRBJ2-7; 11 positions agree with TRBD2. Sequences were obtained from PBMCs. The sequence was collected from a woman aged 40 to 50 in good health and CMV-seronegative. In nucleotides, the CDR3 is TGTGCCAGCAGTAAGGGACTAGCGGAACCCTACGAGCAGTACTTC. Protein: CASSKGLAEPYEQYF.